This passage covers 15 T cell receptor beta chains from one sample sequenced in a study of blood T cell repertoires in COVID-19. Profiling relied on immunoSEQ multiplex PCR, and the TCRdb table lists in-frame clones only, not all of them. Of fewer than 250,000 clones in the sample, 83% were seen once. Sample: peripheral blood. Source of these receptors: a woman aged 70-85 years with active or convalescent COVID-19.

This clone was recorded once. This chain joins TRBV10-1 and TRBJ2-7; D uncertain. Trimming cost V 2 bases and J 4 bases, with 6 bases left between them. There are 12 residues in the CDR3. The germline CDR1 and CDR2 sequences are WNHNN and SYGVQD (reference sequence). In DNA form, the CDR3 reads TGCGCCAGCAGTGAGAACACGTACGAGCAGTACTTC. Translated, it gives CASSENTYEQYF.

The V and J genes are TRBV5-1 and TRBJ1-3; D is uncertain. The CDR3 has 14 amino acids. The germline V and J ends were trimmed by 4 bases and 0 bases, with 8 bases remaining between them. The V gene's germline CDR1 is SGHRS and CDR2 YFSETQ. CDR3 nucleotide sequence: TGCGCCAGCAGCCCCGGGAACTCTGGAAACACCATATATTTT. It yields the protein CASSPGNSGNTIYF.

The chain carries TRBV29-1 and TRBJ1-5, with 7 bases matching TRBD1. The ends lost 4 bases at V and 4 bases at J; junction bases unmatched: 7. Per the germline V gene, CDR1 is SQVTM and CDR2 is ANQGSEA. The CDR3 is 14 amino acids. CDR3 coding DNA: TGCAGCGTTGGTATGGGGACAGTTAATCAGCCCCAGCATTTT. This gives the protein CSVGMGTVNQPQHF.

V and J are TRBV10-3 and TRBJ1-6, with 8 nucleotides matching TRBD1. The CDR3 is made up of 15 amino acids. Germline CDR1 ENHRY, CDR2 SYGVKD. V lost 6 bases and J lost 3; bases outside the gene matches: 4. CDR3 DNA: TGTGCCATCAGGATGACAGGGGACTATAATTCACCCCTCCACTTT. Translation gives CAIRMTGDYNSPLHF.

This clone appeared a few times. This chain links TRBV10-3 with TRBJ2-1; the match to TRBD2 covers 9 bases. V trimming: 5 bases; J trimming: 1 base; junction bases outside the gene matches: 9. The CDR3 runs to 17 residues. Germline V CDR1 and CDR2: ENHRY, SYGVKD. For the CDR3, the DNA is TGTGCCATCAGTTCCCCCATAGCGGGAGCTTCCTACAATGAGCAGTTCTTC. It specifies CAISSPIAGASYNEQFF.

As to this clone: This specimen includes other DNA sequences encoding the same CDR3. The chain has TRBV7-2 and TRBJ1-2, with D possibly being TRBD1 (6 bases). This CDR3 spans 13 amino acids. The V and J ends lost 4 bases and 4 bases respectively, with 10 bases between them. Germline V lookup: CDR1 SGHTA, CDR2 FQGNSA. CDR3 in DNA: TGTGCCAGCAGCTCGAAAGGGGGCTATGGCTACACCTTC. This sequence encodes CASSSKGGYGYTF.

The chain is built from TRBV28 and TRBJ1-6; 9 bases align to TRBD1. The trim removed 10 bases at V and 5 bases at J, leaving 6 bases unmatched. CDR1 and CDR2 (germline): MDHEN, SYDVKM. The CDR3 has 14 residues. The DNA of the CDR3 is TGTGCCACAACCGGGACAGGGAATAATTCACCCCTCCACTTT. Translating it yields CATTGTGNNSPLHF.

The gene calls are TRBV7-2 and TRBJ1-6; 9 nucleotides align to TRBD1. Germline lookup yields CDR1 SGHTA and CDR2 FQGNSA. The CDR3 has 15 residues. Trimming took 5 bases from V and 6 from J; bases not matched to a gene: 5. The CDR3 DNA sequence: TGTGCCAGCAGCAAACAGGGGGCGATTAATTCACCCCTCCACTTT. This sequence encodes CASSKQGAINSPLHF.

Only a few counts were recorded for this clone. The genes are TRBV29-1 and TRBJ1-1; TRBD1 aligns across 7 bases. The germline V gene encodes CDR1 SQVTM and CDR2 ANQGSEA. The CDR3 contains 12 residues. J lost 0 bases, V lost 6 bases, and 1 base had no gene match. The CDR3 sequence: CSVGTVNTEAFF. CDR3 nucleotide sequence: TGCAGCGTGGGGACAGTGAACACTGAAGCTTTCTTT.

The chain carries TRBV10-3 and TRBJ1-5; TRBD1 matches 7 bases. The CDR3 is 14 residues long. The junction had 4 bases not matched to a gene; V was cut back by 5 bases and J by 3 bases. Germline assignment: CDR1 ENHRY and CDR2 SYGVKD. CDR3 bases: TGTGCCATCAGTTCAGACAGGGACAATCAGCCCCAGCATTTT. Translation gives CAISSDRDNQPQHF.

The chain uses TRBV4-1 and TRBJ2-3; weak D call: TRBD2 (6 bases). Germline CDR1 is MGHRA and CDR2 is YSYEKL. V was shortened by 7 bases and J by 0 bases, with 14 bases between the two germline ends. This CDR3 spans 15 amino acids. The chain's CDR3 is CASKSLAPSTDTQYF. CDR3 nucleotides: TGCGCCAGCAAAAGCCTAGCGCCTAGCACAGATACGCAGTATTTT.

The V gene is TRBV9, the J gene TRBJ1-4; D is unclear. CDR3 size: 14 residues. The V gene's germline CDR1 is SGDLS and CDR2 YYNGEE. V lost 0 bases to trimming and J lost 4 bases, with 7 bases between them. The CDR3 bases are TGTGCCAGCAGCGTAGGTTCCGGTAATGAAAAACTGTTTTTT. Translation gives CASSVGSGNEKLFF.

For the CDR3, the DNA is TGTGCCAGCTCACCACTGCTACTAGCGGGAGTATTCCATGAGCAGTTCTTC. Its translation is CASSPLLLAGVFHEQFF. V gene TRBV18 combines with J gene TRBJ2-1; 11 bases align to TRBD2. The CDR3 has 17 residues. Germline V gives CDR1 KGHSH, CDR2 LQKENI. Losses at the gene ends were 1 base for V and 8 bases for J; bases not matched to a gene: 10.

The V gene is TRBV11-2, the J gene TRBJ1-1; TRBD1 is a possible D gene (5 bases). The V gene's germline CDR1 is SGHAT and CDR2 FQNNGV. The length of the CDR3 is 18 residues. The V end lost 5 bases, the J end lost 1 base, and 23 bases lay between the germline ends. The CDR3 here is CASSLTFQLDSQNTEAFF. The CDR3 DNA sequence: TGTGCCAGCAGCCTTACGTTTCAACTTGACAGCCAGAACACTGAAGCTTTCTTT.

V and J are TRBV28 and TRBJ2-5; no definite D call. The germline CDR1 and CDR2 sequences are MDHEN and SYDVKM. The germline V and J ends were trimmed by 4 bases and 5 bases, with 5 bases remaining between them. CDR3 length: 11 amino acids. The CDR3 nucleotides are TGTGCCAGCAGTTCTCCGGAGACCCAGTACTTC. This gives the protein CASSSPETQYF.